The present entry profiles one T cell receptor beta chain with its context. Its antigen is not known. These data belong to a study of CD8 T cell repertoires and HIV-1 epitope variants. Study background: Twenty-five autologous and known Gag and Nef epitope variant peptides each stimulated T cells separately. Control wells had CMV/EBV/flu peptides, negative Ebola AY9, or no peptide. Equal numbers of autologous T cell-negative cells presented antigen to enriched T cells. An approximately 9-day culture received IL-2, IL-7 and IL-15 on days 3 and 7.

The assay was immunoSEQ multiplex PCR, and TCRdb's table has in-frame clones only and misses some. Here the sample spans about 5,300 clones, roughly 60% being singletons. V lost 2 bases to trimming and J lost 6 bases, with 12 bases between them. This CDR3 comprises 14 residues. The germline CDR1 and CDR2 sequences are MNHEY and SMNVEV (reference sequence). The clonotype originates from a male donor with HIV. The chain joins TRBV27 to TRBJ2-3; weak D call: TRBD2 (7 bases). Specimen: cultured CD8+ T cells derived from PBMCs. The CDR3 DNA follows: TGTGCCAGCAGTTTACGGGGGGCGACGGATACGCAGTATTTT. Encoded protein: CASSLRGATDTQYF.